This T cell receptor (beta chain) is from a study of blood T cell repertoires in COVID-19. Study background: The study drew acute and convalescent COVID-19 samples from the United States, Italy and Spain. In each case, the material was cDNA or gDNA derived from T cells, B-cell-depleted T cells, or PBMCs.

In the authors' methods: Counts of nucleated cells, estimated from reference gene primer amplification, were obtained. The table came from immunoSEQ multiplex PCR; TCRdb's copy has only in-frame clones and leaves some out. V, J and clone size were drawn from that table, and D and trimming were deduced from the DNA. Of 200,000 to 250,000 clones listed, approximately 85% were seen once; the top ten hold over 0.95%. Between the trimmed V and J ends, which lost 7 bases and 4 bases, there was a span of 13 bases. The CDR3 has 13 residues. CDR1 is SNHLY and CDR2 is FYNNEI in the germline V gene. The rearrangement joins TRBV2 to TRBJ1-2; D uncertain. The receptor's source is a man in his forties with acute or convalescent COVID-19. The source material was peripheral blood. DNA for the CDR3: TGTGCCAGCACGCTGGAGAGTGGCTATGGCTACACCTTC. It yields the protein CASTLESGYGYTF. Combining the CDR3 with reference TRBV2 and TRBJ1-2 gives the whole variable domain EPEVTQTPSHQVTQMGQEVILRCVPISNHLYFYWYRQILGQKVEFLVSFYNNEISEKSEIFDDQFSVERPDGSNFTLKIRSTKLEDSAMYFCASTLESGYGYTFGSGTRLTVV.